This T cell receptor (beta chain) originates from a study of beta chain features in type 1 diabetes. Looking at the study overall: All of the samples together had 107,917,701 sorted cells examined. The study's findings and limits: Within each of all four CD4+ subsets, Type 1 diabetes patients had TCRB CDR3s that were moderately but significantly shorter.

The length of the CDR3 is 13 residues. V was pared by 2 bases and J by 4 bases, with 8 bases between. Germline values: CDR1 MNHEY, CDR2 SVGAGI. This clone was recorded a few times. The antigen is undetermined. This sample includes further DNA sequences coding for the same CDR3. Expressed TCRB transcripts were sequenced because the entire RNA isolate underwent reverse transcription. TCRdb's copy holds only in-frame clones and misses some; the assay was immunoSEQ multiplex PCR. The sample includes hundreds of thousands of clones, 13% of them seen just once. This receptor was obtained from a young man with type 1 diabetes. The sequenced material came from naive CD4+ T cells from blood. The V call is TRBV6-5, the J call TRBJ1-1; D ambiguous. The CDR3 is CASSYERATEAFF. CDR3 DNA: TGTGCCAGCAGTTACGAGAGGGCCACTGAAGCTTTCTTT.